These 14 T cell receptor beta chains share one sample of origin, sequenced in a study of T-cell reconstitution after alpha-beta-depleted transplantation in children. Unique molecular identifiers were built into the TCRbeta library. From the PCR reads, TCRdb called clonotypes with MiXCR, one entry per CDR3 protein. The sample includes a few hundred thousand distinct CDR3 sequences, roughly 16% seen only once; the top ten take 25% to 35%. Material: PBMCs, mostly from graft donor cells, obtained 360 days after TCRalphabeta/CD19-depleted stem cell transplant. These receptors were taken from a boy under two years old who had a stem cell transplant for Wiskott-Aldrich syndrome, so the T cells may come from the graft donor.

The rearrangement joins TRBV7-2 to TRBJ2-2; a weak D match, TRBD2 (5 bases). V gave up 5 bases and J gave up 3 bases, with 13 bases separating them. CDR1 is SGHTA, CDR2 FQGNSA, per germline. This CDR3 has 15 amino acids. The CDR3 DNA follows: TGTGCCAGCAGCCGTACGCGGGTCGACACCGGGGAGCTGTTTTTT. This sequence encodes CASSRTRVDTGELFF.

The chain joins TRBV12-3 or TRBV12-4 to TRBJ2-5; TRBD2 agrees at 9 bases. This CDR3 has 16 residues. After removal of 3 bases from V and 1 base from J, the junction contained 6 bases not matched to a gene. The CDR3 DNA reads as TGTGCCAGCAGTTTTGTCCTAGCGGGGACCCAAGAGACCCAGTACTTC. It specifies CASSFVLAGTQETQYF.

A few counts support this clonotype. The chain uses TRBV7-9 and TRBJ2-7; D remains unclear. The CDR3 is 15 amino acids. Germline V lookup: CDR1 SEHNR, CDR2 FQNEAQ (reference sequence). V was pared by 1 base and J by 2 bases, with 12 bases between. CDR3 nucleotides: TGTGCCAGCAGCTTAGGGGCTCGCAGGACCTACGAGCAGTACTTC. Translation: CASSLGARRTYEQYF. The whole variable domain, filled in from reference TRBV7-9 and TRBJ2-7, reads DTGVSQNPRHKITKRGQNVTFRCDPISEHNRLYWYRQTLGQGPEFLTYFQNEAQLEKSRLLSDRFSAERPKGSFSTLEIQRTEQGDSAMYLCASSLGARRTYEQYFGPGTRLTVT.

The chain combines TRBV5-1 with TRBJ2-1; 7 bases match TRBD2. This CDR3 spans 15 amino acids. In germline, CDR1 is SGHRS, CDR2 YFSETQ. V was clipped by 2 bases and J by 2 bases; unmatched bases: 4. Here the CDR3 DNA reads TGCGCCAGCAGCTTCGGGACTATTACCTACAATGAGCAGTTCTTC. This translates into CASSFGTITYNEQFF.

The CDR3 DNA is TGTGCCAGCAGCACTCGGGGGGCAAACCTCTACGAGCAGTACTTC. As protein: CASSTRGANLYEQYF. This chain links TRBV7-2 with TRBJ2-7, with D perhaps matching TRBD2 (7 bases). Germline V lookup: CDR1 SGHTA, CDR2 FQGNSA. Trimming took off 5 bases at V and 3 bases at J, with 17 bases between the two ends. There are 15 residues in the CDR3.

V gene TRBV12-3 or TRBV12-4 combines with J gene TRBJ1-4, with 8 nucleotides matching TRBD1. The CDR3 consists of 15 residues. V lost 5 bases, J lost 5 bases, and 7 bases stayed unmatched. DNA of the CDR3: TGTGCCAGCAGTCTCAGGACAGGGCGGAATGAAAAACTGTTTTTT. It codes for CASSLRTGRNEKLFF.

This clonotype has more than one count but fewer than ten. The chain combines TRBV24-1 with TRBJ2-2; 12 bases fit TRBD1. CDR1 is KGHDR and CDR2 is SFDVKD in the germline V gene. After removal of 12 bases from V and 6 bases from J, the junction contained 7 bases not matched to a gene. The CDR3 is made up of 14 amino acids. CDR3 protein: CAAAGQGAPGELFF. Written as DNA, the CDR3 is TGTGCCGCTGCGGGACAGGGGGCTCCCGGGGAGCTGTTTTTT.

This clonotype was recorded at least ten times. The V gene is TRBV7-2, the J gene TRBJ2-7; D is ambiguous. V was trimmed by 5 bases and J by 9 bases, leaving 23 bases between them. Looked up from germline, CDR1 is SGHTA and CDR2 is FQGNSA. This CDR3 comprises 15 residues. This chain's CDR3 is CASSPLSASQERQYF. In DNA form, the CDR3 reads TGTGCCAGCAGCCCCTTGTCGGCCTCTCAAGAGAGGCAGTACTTC. The full variable domain, in which reference TRBV7-2 and TRBJ2-7 provide the parts outside the CDR3, is GAGVSQSPSNKVTEKGKDVELRCDPISGHTALYWYRQSLGQGLEFLIYFQGNSAPDKSGLPSDRFSAERTGGSVSTLTIQRTQQEDSAVYLCASSPLSASQERQYFGPGTRLTVT.

This clonotype was seen more than once but under ten times. The chain recombines TRBV12-3 or TRBV12-4 with TRBJ2-1; D is undetermined. V lost 6 bases to trimming and J lost 7 bases, with 19 bases between them. This CDR3 is built from 15 residues. CDR3 region: CASSPGALGRNEQFF. For the CDR3, the DNA is TGTGCCAGCAGCCCTGGCGCCTTGGGCAGAAATGAGCAGTTCTTC.

This chain links TRBV24-1 with TRBJ2-2; 9 bases are shared with TRBD2. The CDR3 totals 15 residues. Looked up from germline, CDR1 is KGHDR and CDR2 is SFDVKD. The junction had 5 bases not matched to a gene; V was cut back by 3 bases and J by 7 bases. The CDR3 spells CATSDPGLAIGELFF. The CDR3 coding sequence is TGTGCCACCAGTGATCCAGGACTAGCGATCGGGGAGCTGTTTTTT.

This chain uses TRBV5-1 with TRBJ2-1; D not resolved. This CDR3 contains 15 residues. V lost 0 bases to trimming and J lost 2 bases, with 9 bases between them. Per germline, CDR1 SGHRS and CDR2 YFSETQ. CDR3 in DNA: TGCGCCAGCAGCTTGGAAGGTTACGCCTACAATGAGCAGTTCTTC. Residues: CASSLEGYAYNEQFF.

This clonotype was observed a handful of times. The chain recombines TRBV6-1 with TRBJ2-1; 7 nucleotides agree with TRBD2. The CDR3 runs to 15 residues. V lost 6 bases, J lost 7 bases, and 12 bases stayed unmatched. Germline assignment: CDR1 MNHNS and CDR2 SASEGT. CDR3 sequence reads: CASRKRLAGGNEQFF. The DNA for the CDR3 is TGTGCCAGCAGGAAGCGACTAGCTGGGGGGAATGAGCAGTTCTTC.

The gene calls are TRBV5-1 and TRBJ2-5; tentative D call: TRBD2 (6 bases). Germline CDR1 is SGHRS and CDR2 is YFSETQ. Trimming pared 7 bases from V and 4 bases from J, leaving 17 bases between. The CDR3 extends over 14 amino acids. The CDR3 sequence is CASWGTPLSETQYF. In nucleotides, the CDR3 is TGCGCCAGCTGGGGGACTCCCCTTTCAGAGACCCAGTACTTC.

The V and J genes are TRBV24-1 and TRBJ1-5; D is ambiguous. Germline lookup yields CDR1 KGHDR and CDR2 SFDVKD. The CDR3 has 14 amino acids. V was cut by 6 bases and J by 4 bases, with 12 bases left in between. The CDR3 DNA follows: TGTGCCACCAGTAGCATTGGGAGTAATCAGCCCCAGCATTTT. This gives the protein CATSSIGSNQPQHF.